This T cell receptor beta chain came from a study of blood T cells in healthy people across ages. Regarding the study as a whole: While age rose, TCR beta diversity per million T cells dropped in a roughly linear way. Strongly correlated with naive T cell percentage was TCR beta diversity.

Primed by a sample-barcoded 5' primer and a J-beta primer mix, a second PCR proceeded for about 6 to 12 cycles. One entry per CDR3 protein, called by TCRdb with MiXCR from the 5' RACE reads. The sample lists 2 million or so distinct CDR3 sequences, around half occurring once. CDR3 length: 16 residues. V was pared by 2 bases and J by 1 base, with 17 bases between. Germline V gene sequence: CDR1 DFQATT, CDR2 SNEGSKA (reference sequence). As for this clonotype: As yet, its antigen is unknown.

Healthy Caucasian individuals from Russia aged about 6 to 95 were enrolled as donors. Per sample, no less than 5.5 micrograms of total RNA were extracted. The chain couples TRBV20-1 to TRBJ1-2; tentative D call: TRBD1 (6 bases). The receptor's source is a woman in her thirties or forties in good health. Material: blood. CDR3 nucleotide sequence: TGCAGTGCTAGACGGTTCGGACAGTCCGTTAACTATGGCTACACCTTC. Translated: CSARRFGQSVNYGYTF.